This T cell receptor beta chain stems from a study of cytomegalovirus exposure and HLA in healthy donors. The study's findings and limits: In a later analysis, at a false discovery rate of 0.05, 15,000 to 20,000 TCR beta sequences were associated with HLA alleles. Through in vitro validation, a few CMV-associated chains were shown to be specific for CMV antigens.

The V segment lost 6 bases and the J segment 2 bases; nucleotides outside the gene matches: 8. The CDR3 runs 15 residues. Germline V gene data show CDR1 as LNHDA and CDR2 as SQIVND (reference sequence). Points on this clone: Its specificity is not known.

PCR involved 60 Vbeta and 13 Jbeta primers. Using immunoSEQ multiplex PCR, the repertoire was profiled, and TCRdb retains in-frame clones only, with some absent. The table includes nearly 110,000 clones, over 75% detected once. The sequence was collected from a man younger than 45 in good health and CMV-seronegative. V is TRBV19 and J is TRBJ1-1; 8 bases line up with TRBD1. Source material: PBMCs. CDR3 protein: CASRDREALNTEAFF. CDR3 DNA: TGTGCCAGTAGGGACAGGGAGGCCCTTAACACTGAAGCTTTCTTT. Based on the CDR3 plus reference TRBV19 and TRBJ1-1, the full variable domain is DGGITQSPKYLFRKEGQNVTLSCEQNLNHDAMYWYRQDPGQGLRLIYYSQIVNDFQKGDIAEGYSVSREKKESFPLTVTSAQKNPTAFYLCASRDREALNTEAFFGQGTRLTVV.